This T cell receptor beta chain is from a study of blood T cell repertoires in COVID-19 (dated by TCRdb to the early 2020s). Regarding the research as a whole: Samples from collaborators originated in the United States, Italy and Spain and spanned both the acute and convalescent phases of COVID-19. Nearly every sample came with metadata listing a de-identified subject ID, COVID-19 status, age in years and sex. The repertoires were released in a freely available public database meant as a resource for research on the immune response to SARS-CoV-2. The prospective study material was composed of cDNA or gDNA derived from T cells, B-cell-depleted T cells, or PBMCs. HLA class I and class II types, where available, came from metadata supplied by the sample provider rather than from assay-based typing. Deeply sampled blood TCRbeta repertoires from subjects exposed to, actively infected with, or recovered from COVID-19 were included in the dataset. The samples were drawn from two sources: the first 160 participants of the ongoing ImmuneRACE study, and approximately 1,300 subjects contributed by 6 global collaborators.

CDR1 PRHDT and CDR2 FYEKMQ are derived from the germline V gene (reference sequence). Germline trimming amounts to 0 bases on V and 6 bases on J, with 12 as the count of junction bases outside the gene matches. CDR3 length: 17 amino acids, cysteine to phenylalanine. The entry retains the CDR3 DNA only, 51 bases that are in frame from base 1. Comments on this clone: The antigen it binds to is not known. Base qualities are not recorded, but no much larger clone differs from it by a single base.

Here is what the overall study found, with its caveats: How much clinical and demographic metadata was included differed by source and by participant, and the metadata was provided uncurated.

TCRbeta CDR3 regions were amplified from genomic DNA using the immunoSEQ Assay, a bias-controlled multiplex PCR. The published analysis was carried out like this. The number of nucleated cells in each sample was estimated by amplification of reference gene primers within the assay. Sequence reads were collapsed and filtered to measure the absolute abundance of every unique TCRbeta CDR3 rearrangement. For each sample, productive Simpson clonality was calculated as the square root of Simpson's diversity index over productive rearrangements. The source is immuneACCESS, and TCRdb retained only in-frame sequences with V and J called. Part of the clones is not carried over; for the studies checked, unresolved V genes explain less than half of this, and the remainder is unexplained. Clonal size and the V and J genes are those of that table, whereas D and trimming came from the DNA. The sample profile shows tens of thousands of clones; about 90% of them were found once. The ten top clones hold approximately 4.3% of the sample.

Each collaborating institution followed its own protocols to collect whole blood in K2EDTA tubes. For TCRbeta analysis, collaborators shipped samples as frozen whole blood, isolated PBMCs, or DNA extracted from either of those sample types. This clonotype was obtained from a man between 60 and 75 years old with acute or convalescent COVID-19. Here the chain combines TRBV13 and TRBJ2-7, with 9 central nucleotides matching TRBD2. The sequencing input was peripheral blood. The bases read TGTGCCAGCAGCTTAGGCCTAGGGGGTAGCGGGAGCAGCGAGCAGTACTTC. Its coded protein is CASSLGLGGSGSSEQYF.